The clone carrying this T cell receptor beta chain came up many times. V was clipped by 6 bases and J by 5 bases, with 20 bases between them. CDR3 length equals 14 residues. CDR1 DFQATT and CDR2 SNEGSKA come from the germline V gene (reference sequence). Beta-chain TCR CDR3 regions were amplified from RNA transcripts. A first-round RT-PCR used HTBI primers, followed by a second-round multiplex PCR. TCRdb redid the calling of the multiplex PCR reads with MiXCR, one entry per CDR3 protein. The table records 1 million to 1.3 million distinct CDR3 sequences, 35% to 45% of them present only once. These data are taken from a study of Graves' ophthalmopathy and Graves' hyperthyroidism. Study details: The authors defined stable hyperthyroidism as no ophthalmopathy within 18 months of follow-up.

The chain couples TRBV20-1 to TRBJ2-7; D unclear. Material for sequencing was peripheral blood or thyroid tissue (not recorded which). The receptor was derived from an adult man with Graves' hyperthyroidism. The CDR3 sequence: CSARPLNVRNEQYF. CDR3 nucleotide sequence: TGCAGTGCGAGACCTTTGAACGTGAGGAACGAGCAGTACTTC.